Following are 30 T cell receptor beta chains from one sample sequenced in a study of blood T cells in healthy people across ages. PCR was performed a second time for 7 to 11 cycles using a sample-barcoded 5' primer and a J-beta primer mix. TCRdb re-called the 5' RACE reads through MiXCR, storing one row per CDR3 protein. The data hold about 680,000 distinct CDR3 sequences, with around 49% observed a single time. Sequences were obtained from blood. The origin of the receptors is a woman aged 60 to 75 in good health.

The table lists this clonotype with a few counts. V and J are TRBV5-1 and TRBJ2-7; D perhaps matches TRBD2 (6 bases). V lost 0 bases and J lost 0, with 10 bases in between. Germline lookup yields CDR1 SGHRS and CDR2 YFSETQ. The CDR3 spans 15 residues. The CDR3 loop is CASSLEPGSSYEQYF. The DNA of the CDR3 is TGCGCCAGCAGCTTGGAACCCGGGAGCTCCTACGAGCAGTACTTC. Complete variable domain (other parts from reference TRBV5-1 and TRBJ2-7): KAGVTQTPRYLIKTRGQQVTLSCSPISGHRSVSWYQQTPGQGLQFLFEYFSETQRNKGNFPGRFSGRQFSNSRSEMNVSTLELGDSALYLCASSLEPGSSYEQYFGPGTRLTVT.

V and J are TRBV29-1 and TRBJ2-3; tentative D call: TRBD2 (6 bases). The length of the CDR3 is 15 residues. V lost 4 bases and J 2 bases, leaving 16 bases between the germline ends. Germline V gene lookup returns CDR1 SQVTM and CDR2 ANQGSEA. The CDR3 is CSVGPLADNTDTQYF. In nucleotides, the CDR3 is TGCAGCGTTGGACCTTTAGCGGACAACACAGATACGCAGTATTTT.

This clonotype has ten or more counts. This rearrangement joins TRBV9 to TRBJ2-1, with a weak D call TRBD2 (6 bases). Germline CDR1 SGDLS, CDR2 YYNGEE. This CDR3 is built from 16 residues. V dropped 4 bases and J dropped 0 bases, with 14 bases sitting between them. The chain's CDR3 is CASSHSGGTSYNEQFF. The DNA of the CDR3 is TGTGCCAGCAGCCACAGTGGCGGGACCTCCTACAATGAGCAGTTCTTC.

The CDR3 reads CASSPEGGQAGPSGTYEQYF. The CDR3 nucleotides read TGTGCCAGCAGTCCGGAGGGGGGACAGGCGGGACCTAGCGGGACTTACGAGCAGTACTTC. The chain links TRBV12-3 or TRBV12-4 to TRBJ2-5; D perhaps matches TRBD2 (9 bases). The J call may be faulty, since TRBJ2-7 better matches the DNA end. The CDR3 is 20 amino acids.

The V and J genes are TRBV3-1 and TRBJ2-7; perhaps TRBD1 as D (6 bases). Trimming removed 2 bases at V and 3 bases at J, with 8 bases between. CDR3 length equals 13 residues. The germline V gene encodes CDR1 LGHDT and CDR2 YNNKEL (reference sequence). For the CDR3, the DNA is TGTGCCAGCAGCCAAAACAGGGTCTACGAGCAGTACTTC. Its protein product is CASSQNRVYEQYF.

J is TRBJ1-2 and V is TRBV7-9; the match to TRBD1 covers 9 bases. CDR1 is SEHNR and CDR2 is FQNEAQ in the germline V gene (reference sequence). This CDR3 contains 17 residues. The V segment lost 4 bases and the J segment 4 bases; nucleotides outside the gene matches: 13. The CDR3: CASSSRDRETLSYGYTF. CDR3 DNA sequence: TGTGCCAGCAGCTCCCGGGACAGGGAGACCCTCTCCTATGGCTACACCTTC. Filled out from reference TRBV7-9 and TRBJ1-2, the complete variable domain reads DTGVSQNPRHKITKRGQNVTFRCDPISEHNRLYWYRQTLGQGPEFLTYFQNEAQLEKSRLLSDRFSAERPKGSFSTLEIQRTEQGDSAMYLCASSSRDRETLSYGYTFGSGTRLTVV.

This clonotype was seen only once. This sequence joins TRBV12-3 or TRBV12-4 and TRBJ2-1; 7 bases align to TRBD1. With 3 bases clipped from V and 4 bases from J, the junction kept 9 bases outside the gene matches. The CDR3 runs to 16 residues. CDR3 bases: TGTGCCAGCAGTTTTCGGCAGGGGGTCGGGTACAATGAGCAGTTCTTC. Its protein is CASSFRQGVGYNEQFF.

The chain carries TRBV7-2 and TRBJ2-7, with D perhaps TRBD2 (6 bases). Germline V CDR1 and CDR2: SGHTA, FQGNSA. V gave up 1 base and J gave up 6 bases, with 19 bases separating them. The CDR3 is made up of 16 amino acids. The CDR3 loop reads CASSLEVRGPLGEQYF. The CDR3 coding sequence is TGTGCCAGCAGCTTAGAGGTGCGGGGTCCCCTGGGCGAGCAGTACTTC.

This clonotype was observed a few times. As DNA, the CDR3 is TGTGCCAGCTCACCCCTGGGAGTCGGCACAGATACGCAGTATTTT. Translated: CASSPLGVGTDTQYF. The chain joins TRBV18 to TRBJ2-3, with D perhaps TRBD2 (5 bases). The CDR3 spans 15 residues. Trimming removed 3 bases at V and 1 base at J, with 11 bases between. CDR1 is KGHSH, CDR2 LQKENI, per germline.

This clonotype occurred a few times. The V call is TRBV9, the J call TRBJ1-1; TRBD1 aligns across 8 bases. Germline V gene lookup returns CDR1 SGDLS and CDR2 YYNGEE. Trimming removed 2 bases from V and 7 bases from J; junction bases left unmatched: 4. The CDR3 covers 13 residues. CDR3 nucleotide sequence: TGTGCCAGCAGCGTCGCGGGGACAGGTGAAGCTTTCTTT. It encodes CASSVAGTGEAFF.

In this sample, this clonotype turned up a few times. The rearrangement uses TRBV18 and TRBJ1-1; D is perhaps TRBD1 (5 bases). Germline CDR1 reads KGHSH; CDR2 reads LQKENI. Trimming pared 5 bases from V and 1 base from J, leaving 8 bases between. This CDR3 is 13 amino acids long. In DNA, the CDR3 is TGTGCCAGCTCAAACGGACAGAACACTGAAGCTTTCTTT. Its translation is CASSNGQNTEAFF.

The rearrangement uses TRBV11-2 and TRBJ2-1; 8 positions match TRBD2. After removal of 5 bases from V and 10 bases from J, the junction contained 13 bases not matched to a gene. This CDR3 is built from 15 residues. CDR1 is SGHAT, CDR2 FQNNGV, per germline. CDR3 DNA: TGTGCCAGCAGCCGTCCGGGACGGGGACTAGAGGAGCAGTTCTTC. It translates to CASSRPGRGLEEQFF. Full variable domain (missing parts from reference TRBV11-2 and TRBJ2-1): EAGVAQSPRYKIIEKRQSVAFWCNPISGHATLYWYQQILGQGPKLLIQFQNNGVVDDSQLPKDRFSAERLKGVDSTLKIQPAKLEDSAVYLCASSRPGRGLEEQFFGPGTRLTVL.

This chain connects TRBV20-1 to TRBJ2-3, with D maybe TRBD2 (6 bases). The CDR3 has 16 residues. V was clipped by 5 bases and J by 0 bases, with 18 bases between them. CDR1 and CDR2 from the germline V gene are DFQATT and SNEGSKA (reference sequence). The CDR3 sequence: CSALPWPGASTDTQYF. CDR3 nucleotides: TGCAGTGCTCTCCCATGGCCGGGAGCTAGCACAGATACGCAGTATTTT.

The rearrangement uses TRBV7-9 and TRBJ1-6; D gene unclear. The CDR3 sequence is 12 residues long. V was shortened by 11 bases and J by 7 bases, with 12 bases between the two germline ends. Germline loops: CDR1 SEHNR, CDR2 FQNEAQ (reference sequence). CDR3 coding DNA: TGTGCCTGCAACGCCTGGAATTCACCCCTCCACTTT. Translation gives CACNAWNSPLHF. Complete variable domain (other parts from reference TRBV7-9 and TRBJ1-6): DTGVSQNPRHKITKRGQNVTFRCDPISEHNRLYWYRQTLGQGPEFLTYFQNEAQLEKSRLLSDRFSAERPKGSFSTLEIQRTEQGDSAMYLCACNAWNSPLHFGNGTRLTVT.

This clonotype was seen only once. The chain is built from TRBV20-1 and TRBJ2-3, with 10 bases fitting TRBD2. The CDR3 is made up of 16 amino acids. Trimming cost V 1 base and J 1 base; bases outside gene matches: 5. CDR1 is DFQATT and CDR2 is SNEGSKA in the germline V gene (reference sequence). The CDR3 is CSARVQREGRTDTQYF. The CDR3 region has the DNA TGCAGTGCTAGAGTCCAGCGGGAGGGCCGCACAGATACGCAGTATTTT.

The rearrangement uses TRBV2 and TRBJ2-1; D tentatively reads TRBD1 or TRBD2 (5 bases each). The CDR3 covers 14 residues. Trimming shortened V by 6 bases and J by 9 bases, and 18 bases separated the two germline ends. Looked up from germline, CDR1 is SNHLY and CDR2 is FYNNEI. The CDR3, as DNA: TGTGCCAGCAGCATGGAAAGAGGGGATGTTGAGCAGTTCTTC. This codes for CASSMERGDVEQFF. The full variable domain, completed using reference TRBV2 and TRBJ2-1, is EPEVTQTPSHQVTQMGQEVILRCVPISNHLYFYWYRQILGQKVEFLVSFYNNEISEKSEIFDDQFSVERPDGSNFTLKIRSTKLEDSAMYFCASSMERGDVEQFFGPGTRLTVL.

This clonotype was seen more than once but under ten times. V is TRBV30 and J is TRBJ2-1, with 7 bases fitting TRBD2. The J call could be wrong; TRBJ2-7 is a better fit for the DNA end. Germline assignment: CDR1 GTSNPN and CDR2 SVGIG (reference sequence). This CDR3 contains 12 residues. CDR3 nucleotides: TGTGCCTGGAGTCGGGACTACAATGAGCAGTACTTC. Amino acid sequence: CAWSRDYNEQYF.

This clonotype has more than one count but fewer than ten. V usage is TRBV20-1 and J usage is TRBJ2-3; D is possibly TRBD2 (5 bases). This CDR3 spans 11 amino acids. From germline, CDR1 is DFQATT and CDR2 SNEGSKA (reference sequence). V was clipped by 1 base and J by 14 bases, with 13 bases between them. The CDR3 sequence is CSARANSRGYF. CDR3 DNA: TGCAGTGCTAGAGCAAACAGCCGGGGGTATTTT.

V and J are TRBV6-5 and TRBJ2-7; no reliable D call. The germline CDR1 and CDR2 sequences are MNHEY and SVGAGI. V lost 0 bases, J lost 0 bases, and 9 bases lay in between. The CDR3 is 15 residues long. The CDR3 DNA reads as TGTGCCAGCAGTTACTCGTCAGCTTTCTCCTACGAGCAGTACTTC. Translated, it gives CASSYSSAFSYEQYF.

The rearrangement links TRBV5-1 to TRBJ2-7; 11 bases agree with TRBD2. The J call may be faulty, since TRBJ2-5 better matches the DNA end. Germline CDR1 is SGHRS and CDR2 is YFSETQ. This CDR3 comprises 15 residues. The CDR3 is CASSPTSGSSETQYF. DNA of the CDR3: TGCGCCAGCAGCCCCACTAGCGGGAGTTCAGAGACCCAGTACTTC.

The V gene is TRBV7-9, the J gene TRBJ2-1; 7 bases align to TRBD1. CDR1 is SEHNR and CDR2 is FQNEAQ in the germline V gene (reference sequence). The CDR3 loop spans 19 amino acids. With 0 bases clipped from V and 8 bases from J, the junction kept 19 bases outside the gene matches. The CDR3 DNA follows: TGTGCCAGCAGCTTAGCGCTTTTGACAGGGTCCAGTTTTTACGATGAGCAGTTCTTC. This gives the protein CASSLALLTGSSFYDEQFF.

For the CDR3, the DNA is TGTGCCAGCAGCAAGGGAGGGGAGGGACAATACAATGAGCAGTTCTTC. Protein product: CASSKGGEGQYNEQFF. V is TRBV21-1 and J is TRBJ2-1; TRBD2 is taken as the D call from the table, unchecked against the DNA. TRBV21-1 is listed as a pseudogene. The CDR3 loop spans 16 amino acids.

V usage is TRBV14 and J usage is TRBJ2-1; 9 bases are a match to TRBD2. From germline, CDR1 is SGHDN and CDR2 FVKESK. V lost 4 bases and J lost 2; bases outside the gene matches: 9. This CDR3 is 17 amino acids long. CDR3 in DNA: TGTGCCAGCAGCCCCCCGGGACTAGCTTTGCCCTACAATGAGCAGTTCTTC. It translates to CASSPPGLALPYNEQFF. The whole variable domain, filled in from reference TRBV14 and TRBJ2-1, reads EAGVTQFPSHSVIEKGQTVTLRCDPISGHDNLYWYRRVMGKEIKFLLHFVKESKQDESGMPNNRFLAERTGGTYSTLKVQPAELEDSGVYFCASSPPGLALPYNEQFFGPGTRLTVL.

In this sample, this clonotype turned up once. The rearrangement joins TRBV6-5 to TRBJ2-2, with a weak D call TRBD1 (6 bases). The CDR3 runs 16 residues. Germline values: CDR1 MNHEY, CDR2 SVGAGI. Trimming cost V 4 bases and J 6 bases, with 18 bases left between them. CDR3 region: CASSSKPLQGPGELFF. The CDR3 DNA reads as TGTGCCAGCAGTTCCAAACCCCTACAGGGCCCCGGGGAGCTGTTTTTT.

The chain joins TRBV2 to TRBJ2-3; D may be TRBD1 (6 bases). Germline-derived CDR1 and CDR2 are SNHLY and FYNNEI. The V end was cut by 6 bases, the J end by 3 bases, with 16 bases between. The CDR3 is 15 amino acids. CDR3 loop: CASSPSGVRTDTQYF. In nucleotides, the CDR3 is TGTGCCAGCAGCCCGTCAGGGGTGAGGACAGATACGCAGTATTTT.

A few counts support this clonotype. This sequence joins TRBV4-3 and TRBJ2-1, with a possible D match to TRBD2 (5 bases). The CDR3 covers 14 residues. The germline V gene has CDR1 LGHNA and CDR2 YSLEER. The V gene lost 4 bases and the J gene lost 4 bases, with 11 bases spanning the gap. The CDR3 DNA reads as TGCGCCAGCAGCCGCGGACTGATTTACAATGAGCAGTTCTTC. It specifies CASSRGLIYNEQFF.

The genes are TRBV28 and TRBJ2-3; the match to TRBD1 covers 10 bases. This CDR3 region has 15 residues. V was pared by 5 bases and J by 8 bases, with 10 bases of the junction left unmatched. Germline CDR1 and CDR2: MDHEN and SYDVKM. CDR3 sequence reads: CASSLSDRGPGTQYF. The DNA for the CDR3 is TGTGCCAGCAGTCTATCAGACAGGGGGCCGGGTACGCAGTATTTT.

V is TRBV28 and J is TRBJ2-7; TRBD1 matches 7 bases. There are 14 residues in the CDR3. Trimming cost V 6 bases and J 3 bases; bases outside gene matches: 8. Germline CDR1 MDHEN, CDR2 SYDVKM. Here the CDR3 reads CASRGRTGDYEQYF. The CDR3 DNA follows: TGTGCCAGCAGAGGAAGGACAGGCGACTACGAGCAGTACTTC.

Note on this clonotype: The junction differs from germline at one of its ends, possibly a read error. The rearrangement uses TRBV20-1 and TRBJ1-5; weak D call: TRBD1 (5 bases). CDR3 length equals 14 residues. CDR1 is DFQATT, CDR2 SNEGSKA, per germline (reference sequence). CDR3 sequence (DNA): TGCAGTGCTAGAGAGGGGACTGGCAATCAACCCCAGCATTTT. It codes for CSAREGTGNQPQHF.

For this clonotype: A much larger clone differs from this one at a single base, so this may be a read error. The CDR3 bases are TGCGCCAGCAGCCAGACCGGGACAGGGTCCTGGGAGCAGTTCTTC. Amino acid sequence: CASSQTGTGSWEQFF. The chain recombines TRBV4-1 with TRBJ2-1; 9 bases line up with TRBD1. The CDR3 totals 15 residues. V lost 3 bases, J lost 10 bases, and 10 bases stayed unmatched. CDR1 is MGHRA, CDR2 YSYEKL, per germline.